The sequence of this TCR beta chain was determined in a study of blood T cell repertoires in COVID-19. In the study overall: Acute-phase and convalescent COVID-19 samples originated in the United States, Italy and Spain. PBMCs, B-cell-depleted T cells, or T cells provided the cDNA or gDNA that made up the material.

Authors' methods: Researchers report that nucleated cell counts were estimated from reference gene primer amplification. Sequencing was performed with immunoSEQ multiplex PCR; in TCRdb, only in-frame clones are kept and a portion is missing. V, J and clone size are taken as reported in that table, and D and trimming were inferred from the DNA itself. This table has about 99,000 clones, over 75% appearing once. This CDR3 comprises 14 residues. Trimming shortened V by 8 bases and J by 6 bases, and 17 bases separated the two germline ends. CDR1 is LNHDA and CDR2 is SQIVND in the germline V gene (reference sequence).

The sequence came from a human donor in a cohort sampled during active COVID-19. The sample was peripheral blood. V is TRBV19 and J is TRBJ2-1, with D perhaps TRBD2 (5 bases). CDR3 region: CASSRGLRGNEQFF. The CDR3 nucleotides are TGTGCCAGTTCCAGAGGGTTGCGAGGCAATGAGCAGTTCTTC.